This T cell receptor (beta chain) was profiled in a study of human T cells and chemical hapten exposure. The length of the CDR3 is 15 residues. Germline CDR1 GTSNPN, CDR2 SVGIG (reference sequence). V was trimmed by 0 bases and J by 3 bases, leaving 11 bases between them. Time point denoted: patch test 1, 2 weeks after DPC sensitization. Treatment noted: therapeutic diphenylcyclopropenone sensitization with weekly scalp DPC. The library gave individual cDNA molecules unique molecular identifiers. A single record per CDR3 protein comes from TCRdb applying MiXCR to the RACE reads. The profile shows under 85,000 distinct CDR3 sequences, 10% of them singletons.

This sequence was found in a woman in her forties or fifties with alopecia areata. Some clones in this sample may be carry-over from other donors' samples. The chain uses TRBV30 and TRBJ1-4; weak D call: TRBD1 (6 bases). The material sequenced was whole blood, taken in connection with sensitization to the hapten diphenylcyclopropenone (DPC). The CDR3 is CAWSVQGGPNEKLFF. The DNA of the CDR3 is TGTGCCTGGAGTGTACAGGGCGGCCCTAATGAAAAACTGTTTTTT.